This T cell receptor (beta chain) was found in a study of T cell responses to AZD1222 COVID-19 vaccine. Study conclusions and caveats: The study identified only five or six AZD1222 recipients as seropositive at baseline.

Analyses pooled second doses at about 4 or about 12 weeks. V dropped 2 bases and J dropped 0 bases, with 9 bases sitting between them. This CDR3 is 15 amino acids long. Germline V gene lookup returns CDR1 MRHNA and CDR2 SNTAGT. With regard to this clone: Its matching antigen is unknown.

Profiling relied on immunoSEQ multiplex PCR, and the TCRdb table lists in-frame clones only, not all of them. The sample holds 86,000 or so clones; more than 70% are singletons and the top ten take about 7%. The TCR was taken from an adult who received the AZD1222 COVID-19 vaccine. The J gene is TRBJ2-3, the V gene TRBV6-4; D uncertain. This sample comprised peripheral blood, obtained 28 days after the second AZD1222 dose. CDR3 amino acids: CASSDTASSTDTQYF. As DNA, the CDR3 is TGTGCCAGCAGTGACACGGCGTCAAGCACAGATACGCAGTATTTT.